The rows below give T cell receptor beta chains drawn from one sample of a study of CD8+CD57+ T cells in acquired aplastic anemia. Each CDR3 protein gets one entry after TCRdb re-called the reads with MiXCR. The table has just over 200,000 distinct CDR3 sequences, 55% to 65% seen once. What was sequenced was sorted CD4+, CD8+, or CD8+CD57+ T cells (not recorded which) from PBMCs. The receptors originated from a human donor with aplastic anemia. CDR3s include the opening cysteine and the closing phenylalanine or tryptophan. A D gene is named only where the DNA matches it firmly. Not every row has a clone size; where given, it reads once, few, many or a size class.

clone_size	d_call	j_call	v_call	cdr3_nt	cdr3_aa
NA	NA	TRBJ1-1	TRBV20-1	TGCAGTGCCAGTAAAGGGGAGGATGGGGCTGAAGCTTTCTTT	CSASKGEDGAEAFF
few	TRBD2	TRBJ2-1	TRBV7-7	TGTGCTAGCAGCCCCGGGACTAGCGGTAATGAGCAGTTCTTC	CASSPGTSGNEQFF
NA	TRBD2	TRBJ2-1	TRBV24-1	TGTGCCACCAGTGATTCCGGGACTAGCAAGCAGTTCTTC	CATSDSGTSKQFF
NA	NA	TRBJ2-7	TRBV29-1	TGCAGCGTTGCACTCAGGGGTCTTCCTCCCTACGAGCAGTACTTC	CSVALRGLPPYEQYF
few	NA	TRBJ2-2	TRBV24-1	TGTGCCACCAGTGATTTGGGGAAGGACGGCAGGGAGAACACCGGGGAGCTGTTTTTT	CATSDLGKDGRENTGELFF
NA	NA	TRBJ1-3	TRBV7-9	TGTGCCAGCAGCTTTAAGGGGACATCAAACACCATATATTTT	CASSFKGTSNTIYF
NA	NA	TRBJ1-2	TRBV10-3	TGTGCCATCAGTGAGGATACCGCAGGCTACACCTTC	CAISEDTAGYTF
NA	TRBD1	TRBJ1-1	TRBV7-8	TGTGCCAGCAGCTTGGGACAGGGATACACTGAAGCTTTCTTT	CASSLGQGYTEAFF
NA	TRBD2	TRBJ2-7	TRBV10-3	TGTGCCATCAGTGCCCCGGGACTAGCGGTCTACGAGCAGTACTTC	CAISAPGLAVYEQYF
NA	NA	TRBJ1-1	TRBV7-8	TGTGCCAGCAGCGCCCAATGGGGGAACACTGAAGCTTTCTTT	CASSAQWGNTEAFF
NA	NA	TRBJ1-2	TRBV4-3	TGCGCCAGCAGCCAGAAAGGTTCCACACCCGATGGCTACACCTTC	CASSQKGSTPDGYTF
NA	NA	TRBJ1-4	TRBV25-1	TGTGCCAGCAGTGTCTCTGAAAAACTGTTTTTT	CASSVSEKLFF
once	NA	TRBJ2-5	TRBV20-1	TGCAGTGCTTGGGGGACCCTACGTGGGGAGATCCAGTACTTC	CSAWGTLRGEIQYF
NA	TRBD1	TRBJ2-5	TRBV5-1	TGCGCCAGCAGCTCATCCGGGACAGGGCAAGAGACCCAGTACTTC	CASSSSGTGQETQYF
NA	TRBD2	TRBJ2-7	TRBV20-1	TGCAGTGCCCCAGTTCTAGCGGGGGGGGTAGAGCAGTACTTC	CSAPVLAGGVEQYF
few	TRBD1	TRBJ2-1	TRBV7-8	TGTGCCAGCGCACAGGGGTCTTGGAATGAGCAGTTCTTC	CASAQGSWNEQFF
NA	TRBD1	TRBJ2-1	TRBV7-9	TGTGCCAGCAGCGTCTCGACAGGGGCCTTATACAATGAGCAGTTCTTC	CASSVSTGALYNEQFF
NA	NA	TRBJ1-1	TRBV5-1	TGCGCCAGCAGCTTTAAGGGGGATACTGAAGCTTTCTTT	CASSFKGDTEAFF
NA	TRBD2	TRBJ2-3	TRBV19	TGTGCCAGTAGTATCATAGCGGGGGTCACAGATACGCAGTATTTT	CASSIIAGVTDTQYF
NA	TRBD2	TRBJ2-3	TRBV20-1	TGCAGTGCCGATAGCGGGAGTGGAACAGATACGCAGTATTTT	CSADSGSGTDTQYF
NA	NA	TRBJ1-5	TRBV7-2	TGTGCCAGCAGCTTATGGGGGCACGGCAATCAGCCCCAGCATTTT	CASSLWGHGNQPQHF
few	NA	TRBJ1-6	TRBV9	TGTGCCAGCAGCGTAGGAAGTTCACCCCTCCACTTT	CASSVGSSPLHF
NA	NA	TRBJ1-4	TRBV12-3/TRBV12-4	TGTGCCAGCCTTACAGGGACGAGTGAAAAACTGTTTTTT	CASLTGTSEKLFF
NA	NA	TRBJ2-7	TRBV20-1	TGCAGTGCTAGCCCCGGGGTCGGGGAGTCCTACGAGCAGTACTTC	CSASPGVGESYEQYF
many	NA	TRBJ2-7	TRBV7-8	TGTGCCAGCAGCTTTGGGTACTACGAGCAGTACTTC	CASSFGYYEQYF
NA	NA	TRBJ1-1	TRBV24-1	TGTGCCACCAGTGCTAGGGAAACCCCTGAAGCTTTCTTT	CATSARETPEAFF
NA	NA	TRBJ2-7	TRBV5-1	TGCGCCAGCAGCTTAGCGAGCCTACGTCTAGAGCAGTACTTC	CASSLASLRLEQYF
NA	TRBD1	TRBJ1-4	TRBV15	TGTGCCACCCAACAGGGGGCGATCGGAAAACTGTTTTTT	CATQQGAIGKLFF
NA	NA	TRBJ2-1	TRBV7-3	TGTGCCAGCAGCTTAACGCACGCTAGTAACAATGAGCAGTTCTTC	CASSLTHASNNEQFF
NA	TRBD2	TRBJ2-3	TRBV5-6	TGTGCCAGCAGTGAGGGGAGACGGCGGGGGGGCACAGATACGCAGTATTTT	CASSEGRRRGGTDTQYF
NA	NA	TRBJ1-4	TRBV2	TGTGCCAGCATCGCGGGCAATGAAAAACTGTTTTTT	CASIAGNEKLFF
NA	NA	TRBJ2-1	TRBV7-2	TGTGCCAGCAGCTTCGAACTCACCAATGAGCAGTTCTTC	CASSFELTNEQFF
NA	NA	TRBJ2-2	TRBV20-1	TGCAGTGCCAGGGGACGCCTCATGCCCGGGGAGCTGTTTTTT	CSARGRLMPGELFF
NA	NA	TRBJ2-7	TRBV2	TGTGCCAGCAGGGACAGATACTACGAGCAGTACTTC	CASRDRYYEQYF
NA	TRBD2	TRBJ2-7	TRBV29-1	TGCAGCGTCGCTAGCGGGGCCTACGAGCAGTACTTC	CSVASGAYEQYF
NA	NA	TRBJ2-5	TRBV5-6	TGTGCCAGCAGATTAGTTGGCACCAAAGAGGCCCAGTACTTC	CASRLVGTKEAQYF
once	TRBD2	TRBJ2-1	TRBV11-2	TGTGCCAGCAGCTTAGTGACTAGCGGGACGACGAATGAGCAGTTCTTC	CASSLVTSGTTNEQFF